These T cell receptor beta chains were read from a single sample in a study of cytomegalovirus exposure and HLA in healthy donors. Sequenced by immunoSEQ multiplex PCR; TCRdb stores in-frame clones only, minus some. The table includes approximately 100,000 clones, 79% detected once. Source material: PBMCs. The receptors were sampled from a female donor in good health and CMV-seropositive. CDR3s include the opening cysteine and the closing phenylalanine or tryptophan.

J gene	CDR3 length	V gene	CDR3 protein
TRBJ2-3	16	TRBV18	CASSASGGPPANTQYF
TRBJ1-4	14	TRBV7-9	CASSLASGTGKLFF
TRBJ1-2	18	TRBV7-8	CASSLGGHRAIANYGYTF
TRBJ2-1	15	TRBV7-2	CASSLGPQGANEQFF
TRBJ2-5	13	TRBV5-4	CASSLGLEETQYF
TRBJ2-1	18	TRBV5-1	CASSLETRITSSYNEQFF
TRBJ2-5	12	TRBV7-9	CASRAIRETQYF
TRBJ2-3	18	TRBV4-1	CASSQVPPGLLLTDTQYF
TRBJ2-3	12	TRBV29-1	CRARGAEDTQYF
TRBJ1-2	17	TRBV25-1	CASSETPPGVGNYGYTF
TRBJ1-1	17	TRBV5-1	CASSPRQGISGNTEAFF
TRBJ2-3	13	TRBV6-1	CASIGQGGRTQYF
TRBJ1-1	14	TRBV5-4	CASSAQGARPPAFF
TRBJ2-7	14	TRBV5-1	CASSLSGMLYEQYF
TRBJ1-1	16	TRBV5-8	CASSLWGRGLGTEAFF
TRBJ2-5	15	TRBV7-6	CASSLGTSLQETQYF
TRBJ2-2	14	TRBV7-9	CASSSSRGTGEPFF
TRBJ1-3	14	TRBV6-5	CATGQGISGNTIYF
TRBJ2-3	17	TRBV29-1	CSVGAGGRAGLADTQYF
TRBJ1-5	14	TRBV6-6	CASREASPNQPQHF
TRBJ1-6	13	TRBV14	CASRGQGNSPLHF
TRBJ1-6	15	TRBV5-5	CASSLVAADSHPLHF
TRBJ1-5	13	TRBV4-3	CASSQDRYNVQHF
TRBJ2-2	15	TRBV5-1	CASSLAGKNTGELFF
TRBJ2-2	13	TRBV30	CAWGSGNTGELFF
TRBJ1-5	15	TRBV19	CASRHQGASGGAQHF
TRBJ1-2	13	TRBV6-1	CATRHGQVYGYTF
TRBJ1-2	12	TRBV7-8	CASSLVGLGYTF
.	13	TRBV7-9	CASSRPGGAEQYF
TRBJ2-7	14	TRBV5-1	CASSLVGGPAEQYF
TRBJ2-1	17	TRBV2	CASSSPLAGGSYNEQFF
TRBJ1-6	15	TRBV6-5	CASSYERGGNSPLHF
TRBJ2-3	13	TRBV29-1	CSVITGSTDTQYF
TRBJ2-1	15	TRBV11-2	CASTPEGVAGNEQFF
TRBJ1-5	15	TRBV6-5	CASSRRRGQDQPQHF
TRBJ1-2	15	TRBV5-4	CASSKIRQGWDGYTF
TRBJ2-3	18	TRBV5-4	CASSLASSSGGSTDTQYF
TRBJ2-3	15	TRBV21-1	CASIGRREGTDTQYF
TRBJ2-1	15	TRBV2	CASSVRLAGNNEQFF
TRBJ1-1	15	TRBV7-2	CASSPTLGRNTEAFF
TRBJ1-2	12	TRBV6-1	CASSEQGYGYTF
TRBJ2-5	15	TRBV7-6	CASSLEPGDQETQYF
TRBJ1-1	13	TRBV14	CASSLSRDTEAFF
TRBJ1-1	15	TRBV7-2	CASSLNAPLNTEAFF
TRBJ2-3	15	TRBV2	CASTGAGKGTDTQYF
TRBJ2-7	14	TRBV5-1	CASSLDRLSYEQYF
TRBJ2-3	16	TRBV27	CASSSGLAGTRGTQYF
TRBJ2-3	12	TRBV9	CASSVGASKQYF
TRBJ1-2	17	TRBV18	CASSPKLSPKGAYGYTF
TRBJ2-1	15	TRBV6-4	CASGLLGDHYNEQFF
TRBJ2-7	14	TRBV6-5	CASSYDRVTVEQYF
TRBJ2-1	15	TRBV5-1	CASSILAGGTNEQFF
TRBJ2-5	14	TRBV6-5	CASSWRGAQETQYF
TRBJ1-1	14	TRBV6-5	CASRSRGRNTEAFF
TRBJ1-5	17	TRBV30	CAWSVFGGGWGNQPQHF
TRBJ2-1	15	TRBV7-2	CASSPRTGGSNEQFF
TRBJ2-3	15	TRBV10-3	CAISLRTGSTDTQYF
TRBJ2-2	15	TRBV4-1	CASSQEARVTGELFF